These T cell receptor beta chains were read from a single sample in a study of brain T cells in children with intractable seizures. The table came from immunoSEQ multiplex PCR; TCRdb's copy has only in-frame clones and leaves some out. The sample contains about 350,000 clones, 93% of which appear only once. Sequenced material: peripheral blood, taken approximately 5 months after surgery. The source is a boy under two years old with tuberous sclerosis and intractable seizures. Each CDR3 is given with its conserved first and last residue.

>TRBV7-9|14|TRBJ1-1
CASSLEGANTEAFF
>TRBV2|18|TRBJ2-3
CASFRSRGRNRPTDTQYF
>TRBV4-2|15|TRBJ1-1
CASSQYPPTGTEAFF
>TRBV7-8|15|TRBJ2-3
CASSSGGGITDTQYF
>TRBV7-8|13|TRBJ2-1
CASSQSDRHEQFF
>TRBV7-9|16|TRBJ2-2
CASSPLAVGFAGELFF
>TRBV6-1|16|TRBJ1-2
CASSEALNKGGYGYTF
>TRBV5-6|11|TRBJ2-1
CASSLYNEQFF
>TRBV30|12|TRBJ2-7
CAWTSISYEQYF
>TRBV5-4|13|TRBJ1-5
CASSLEQAAPQHF
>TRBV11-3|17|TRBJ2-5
CASSLDPPSWGQETQYF
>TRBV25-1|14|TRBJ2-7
CASSEWVDAREQYF
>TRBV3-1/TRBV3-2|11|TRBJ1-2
CASSTGGRKFF
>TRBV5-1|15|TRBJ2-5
CASTSGGAWQETQYF
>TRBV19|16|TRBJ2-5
CASSITLKGGQETQYF
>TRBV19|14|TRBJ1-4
CASSTPGTDEKLFF
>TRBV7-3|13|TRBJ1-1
CASSLTQESEAFF
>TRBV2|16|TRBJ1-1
CASSERIKGGNTEAFF
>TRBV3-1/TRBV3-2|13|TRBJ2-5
CASSQSHRETQYF
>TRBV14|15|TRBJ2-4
CASSPARRAGNIQYF
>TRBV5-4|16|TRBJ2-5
CASSPRGTGRMKTQYF
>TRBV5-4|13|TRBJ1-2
CASKWVSDYGYTF
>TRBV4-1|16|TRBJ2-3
CASSQDPSGDTDTQYF
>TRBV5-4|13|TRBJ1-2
CASSPETVGGYTF
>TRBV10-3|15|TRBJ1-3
CAISKTGGSGNTIYF
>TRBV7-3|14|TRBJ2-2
CASSLSQGTGELFF
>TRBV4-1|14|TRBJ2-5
CASSQGPGIETQYF
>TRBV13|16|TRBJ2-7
CASTSGVGGSINEQYF
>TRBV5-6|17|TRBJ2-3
CASSLAASGVRTDTQYF
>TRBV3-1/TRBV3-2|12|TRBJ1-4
CASGQGGEKLFF
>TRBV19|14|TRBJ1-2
CASAERRSNYGYTF
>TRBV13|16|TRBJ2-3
CASSPRGGDVTDTQYF
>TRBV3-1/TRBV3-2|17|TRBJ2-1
CASSQVVLAGGRNEQFF
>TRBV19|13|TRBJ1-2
CAISRDRGSGYTF
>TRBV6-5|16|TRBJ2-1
CASSYRGVKTFNEQFF
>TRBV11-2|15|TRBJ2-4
CASTRDSLAKNIQYF
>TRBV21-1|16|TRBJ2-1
CASSLLVESSYNEQFF
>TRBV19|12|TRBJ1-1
CASRIQGAEAFF
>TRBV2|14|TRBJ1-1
CASSEEGGFTEAFF
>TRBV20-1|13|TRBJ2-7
CSARGTVAYEQYF
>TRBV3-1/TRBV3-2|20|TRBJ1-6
CASSRRGGTSSTRLNSPLHF
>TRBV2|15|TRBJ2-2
CASRKGLASIGELFF
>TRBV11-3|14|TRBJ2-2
CASSLEGGTGELFF
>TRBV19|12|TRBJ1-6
CATGTGETPLHF
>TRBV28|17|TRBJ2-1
CASSPPRSPGGADEQFF
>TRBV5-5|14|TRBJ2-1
CASSLWGGSDEQFF
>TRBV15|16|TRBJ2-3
CATSIGLAGGQDTQYF
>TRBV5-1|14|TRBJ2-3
CASTSGLAGDTQYF